This T cell receptor (beta chain) emerged from a study of beta chain features in type 1 diabetes. Each of the sorted populations had a purity greater than 95%. This clone has just a few counts. The target antigen is unknown. The CDR3 sequence is 12 residues long. The V gene lost 4 bases and the J gene lost 5 bases, with 8 bases spanning the gap. Germline CDR1 reads MNHEY; CDR2 reads SVGAGI. The authors reverse transcribed all of the isolated RNA, so sequencing captured expressed TCRB transcripts. Approximately 3.6 million reads were obtained on average from naive, central memory and regulatory T cell samples. Libraries were prepared by immunoSEQ multiplex PCR; TCRdb keeps only in-frame clonotypes and omits some of them. The table shows 310,000 or so clones, with approximately 10% occurring only once. General study findings and limits: Shorter TCRB CDR3s, moderately but significantly so, were found in Type 1 diabetes patients in all four CD4+ subsets.

The TCR comes from a woman aged 25-40 years in good health. The material sequenced was naive CD4+ T cells from blood. This chain links TRBV6-5 with TRBJ2-5; D remains ambiguous. The CDR3 spells CASSFHTETQYF. CDR3 in DNA: TGTGCCAGCAGTTTCCACACGGAGACCCAGTACTTC.